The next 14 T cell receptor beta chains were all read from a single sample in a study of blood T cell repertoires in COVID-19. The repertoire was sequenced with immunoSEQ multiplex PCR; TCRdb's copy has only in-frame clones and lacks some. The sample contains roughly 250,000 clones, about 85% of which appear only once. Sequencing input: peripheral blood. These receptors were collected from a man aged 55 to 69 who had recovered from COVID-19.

CDR3 DNA sequence: TGTGCCAGCAGTATCCGGGACAGGAACACTGAAGCTTTCTTT. It encodes CASSIRDRNTEAFF. This chain joins TRBV5-4 and TRBJ1-1; 7 nucleotides align to TRBD1. Germline loops: CDR1 SGHNT, CDR2 YYREEE (reference sequence). The CDR3 has 14 residues. J was trimmed by 1 base and V by 5 bases; bases with no gene match: 5.

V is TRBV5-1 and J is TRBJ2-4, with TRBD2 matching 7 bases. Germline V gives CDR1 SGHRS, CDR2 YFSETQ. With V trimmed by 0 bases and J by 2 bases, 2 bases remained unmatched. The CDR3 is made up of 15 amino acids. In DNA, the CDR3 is TGCGCCAGCAGCTTGGCCGGGGGGACCAAAAACATTCAGTACTTC. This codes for CASSLAGGTKNIQYF.

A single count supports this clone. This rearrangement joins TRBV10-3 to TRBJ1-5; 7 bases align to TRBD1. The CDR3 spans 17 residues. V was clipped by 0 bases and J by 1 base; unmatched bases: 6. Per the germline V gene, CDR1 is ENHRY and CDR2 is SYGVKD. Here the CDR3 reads CAISESRQGVSNQPQHF. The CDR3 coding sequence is TGTGCCATCAGTGAGTCCAGACAGGGCGTCAGCAATCAGCCCCAGCATTTT.

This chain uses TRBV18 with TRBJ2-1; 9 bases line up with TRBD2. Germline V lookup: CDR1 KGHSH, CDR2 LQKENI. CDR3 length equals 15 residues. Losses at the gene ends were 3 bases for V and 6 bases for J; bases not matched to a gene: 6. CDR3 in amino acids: CASSPSGGLINEQFF. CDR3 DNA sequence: TGTGCCAGCTCACCTAGCGGGGGACTGATCAATGAGCAGTTCTTC.

DNA of the CDR3: TGTGCCAGTAGTTCGCCGGGGTCCAGGTCACCCCTCCACTTT. Translated: CASSSPGSRSPLHF. The V gene is TRBV19, the J gene TRBJ1-6, with D hard to call. The CDR3 extends over 14 amino acids. V was shortened by 5 bases and J by 10 bases, with 15 bases between the two germline ends. The germline gives CDR1 LNHDA, CDR2 SQIVND (reference sequence). Using reference TRBV19 and TRBJ1-6 for the parts outside the CDR3, the full variable domain is DGGITQSPKYLFRKEGQNVTLSCEQNLNHDAMYWYRQDPGQGLRLIYYSQIVNDFQKGDIAEGYSVSREKKESFPLTVTSAQKNPTAFYLCASSSPGSRSPLHFGNGTRLTVT.

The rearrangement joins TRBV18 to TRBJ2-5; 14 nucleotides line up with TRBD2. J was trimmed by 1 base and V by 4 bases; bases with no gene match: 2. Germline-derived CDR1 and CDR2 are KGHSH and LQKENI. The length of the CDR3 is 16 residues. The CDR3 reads CASSLGTSGGQETQYF. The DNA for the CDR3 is TGTGCCAGCTCACTTGGGACTAGCGGGGGCCAAGAGACCCAGTACTTC.

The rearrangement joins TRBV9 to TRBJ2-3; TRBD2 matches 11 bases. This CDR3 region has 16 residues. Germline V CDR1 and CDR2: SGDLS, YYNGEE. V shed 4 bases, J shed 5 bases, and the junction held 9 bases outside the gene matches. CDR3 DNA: TGTGCCAGCAGCTTAGGGCTAGCGGGGGGTATAGATACGCAGTATTTT. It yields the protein CASSLGLAGGIDTQYF.

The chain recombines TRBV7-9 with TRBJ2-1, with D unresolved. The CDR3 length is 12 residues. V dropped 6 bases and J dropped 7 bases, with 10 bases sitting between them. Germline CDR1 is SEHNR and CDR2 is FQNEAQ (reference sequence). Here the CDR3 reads CASRLSGNEQFF. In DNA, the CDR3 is TGTGCCAGCAGGCTGTCAGGTAATGAGCAGTTCTTC.

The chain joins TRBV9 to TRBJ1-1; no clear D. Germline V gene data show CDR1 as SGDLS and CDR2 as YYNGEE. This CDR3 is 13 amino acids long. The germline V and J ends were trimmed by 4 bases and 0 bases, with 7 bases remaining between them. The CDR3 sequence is CASSSYLNTEAFF. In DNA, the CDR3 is TGTGCCAGCAGCTCATACTTGAACACTGAAGCTTTCTTT.

CDR3 in amino acids: CASSDGQVRQPQHF. The CDR3 DNA reads as TGTGCCAGTAGTGACGGACAGGTCCGGCAGCCCCAGCATTTT. This rearrangement joins TRBV19 to TRBJ1-5; 7 nucleotides match TRBD1. With V trimmed by 5 bases and J by 7 bases, 8 bases remained unmatched. The germline CDR1 and CDR2 sequences are LNHDA and SQIVND (reference sequence). The CDR3 totals 14 residues.

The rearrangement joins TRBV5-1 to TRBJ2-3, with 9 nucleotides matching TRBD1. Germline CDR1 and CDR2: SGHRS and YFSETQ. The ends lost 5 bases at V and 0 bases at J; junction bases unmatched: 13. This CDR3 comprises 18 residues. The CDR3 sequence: CASSGWDREILSTDTQYF. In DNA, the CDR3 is TGCGCCAGCAGTGGTTGGGACAGGGAAATTCTTAGCACAGATACGCAGTATTTT.

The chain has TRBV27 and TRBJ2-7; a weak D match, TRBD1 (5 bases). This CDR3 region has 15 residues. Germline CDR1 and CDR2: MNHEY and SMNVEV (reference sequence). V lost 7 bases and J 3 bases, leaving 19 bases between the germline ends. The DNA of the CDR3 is TGTGCCAGCACCACGGTCCGAGCAGGGATCTACGAGCAGTACTTC. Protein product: CASTTVRAGIYEQYF.

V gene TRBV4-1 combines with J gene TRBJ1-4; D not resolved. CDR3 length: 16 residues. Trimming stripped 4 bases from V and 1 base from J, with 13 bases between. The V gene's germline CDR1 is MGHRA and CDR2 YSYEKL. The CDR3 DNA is TGCGCCAGCAGCCCCCGACAAGTGCAAACTAATGAAAAACTGTTTTTT. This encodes CASSPRQVQTNEKLFF.

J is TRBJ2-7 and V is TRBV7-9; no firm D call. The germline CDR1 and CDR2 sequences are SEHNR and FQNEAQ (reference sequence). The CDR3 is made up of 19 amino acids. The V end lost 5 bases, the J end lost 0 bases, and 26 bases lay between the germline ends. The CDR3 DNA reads TGTGCCAGCAGCCCCGCAGCCCCGCTGGGCACCAGTAGCTCCTACGAGCAGTACTTC. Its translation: CASSPAAPLGTSSSYEQYF.